This T cell receptor (beta chain) originates from a study of T cells in localized non-small cell lung cancer. With respect to this clone: Its cognate antigen is unknown.

The table came from immunoSEQ multiplex PCR; TCRdb's copy has only in-frame clones and leaves some out. This sample carries 30,000 to 40,000 clones, roughly 90% of them seen once, and the ten largest clones take roughly 4%. Study observations and caveats: There were a median roughly 59 of the top 100 tumor clones appearing in adjacent lung.

Germline-derived CDR1 and CDR2 are MNHEY and SVGAGI. This CDR3 has 15 amino acids. The V gene lost 4 bases and the J gene lost 0 bases, with 10 bases spanning the gap. This sample comprised peripheral blood, obtained before any cancer treatment. The TCR originated in a woman aged 35 to 70 with stage I lung adenocarcinoma. The chain employs TRBV6-5 and TRBJ2-4, with D perhaps TRBD2 (5 bases). The CDR3 spells CASSSRESAKNIQYF. The CDR3 DNA reads TGTGCCAGCAGTTCTAGGGAGTCAGCCAAAAACATTCAGTACTTC.